Reported below is one T cell receptor beta chain. What it recognizes is unknown. Produced via immunoSEQ multiplex PCR; TCRdb's table is partial and in-frame only. In the table there are tens of thousands of clones, approximately 93% of which are singletons. The data were obtained in a study of T cells in tuberculosis. Study conclusions and caveats: Active tuberculosis cases were adults; controls were adolescents.

Noted time point: new active TB diagnosis, blood taken before or within 7 days of starting treatment. CDR3 length equals 18 residues. The germline V gene has CDR1 SGHTA and CDR2 FQGTGA. Trimming took off 2 bases at V and 4 bases at J, with 22 bases between the two ends. The sequence was collected from an adult with tuberculosis. The V and J genes are TRBV7-3 and TRBJ2-3, with a weak D call TRBD2 (6 bases). The source material was PBMCs, sampled at tuberculosis diagnosis. The CDR3 nucleotides read TGTGCCAGCAGCTTATCGTTTTATCAGGGAGGTGGTGCAGATACGCAGTATTTT. Translated, it gives CASSLSFYQGGGADTQYF. The variable domain in full, completed from reference TRBV7-3 and TRBJ2-3, reads GAGVSQTPSNKVTEKGKYVELRCDPISGHTALYWYRQSLGQGPEFLIYFQGTGAADDSGLPNDRFFAVRPEGSVSTLKIQRTERGDSAVYLCASSLSFYQGGGADTQYFGPGTRLTVL.